A selection of T cell receptor beta chains follows, all from one sample in a study of vaccination and CD4 T cells after COVID-19. The antigens of these receptors remain unknown. TCRdb redid the calling of the PCR reads with MiXCR, one entry per CDR3 protein. The data show thousands of distinct CDR3 sequences, about 29% seen once. Sequences were obtained from CD4+ T cells from blood, cultured in vitro. These receptors were collected from a human donor in good health. The CDR3 runs from the conserved cysteine through the conserved F or W. Each record gives: D gene, J gene, clone size, V gene, CDR3 DNA, CDR3 protein. A D gene is named only where the DNA matches it firmly. Clone size is shown for a subset of rows, as once, few, many or a class of expanded clone.

>-|TRBJ2-2|few|TRBV20-1
TGCAGTGCTAGCCTAGGGGGCACCGGGGAGCTGTTTTTT
CSASLGGTGELFF
>-|TRBJ2-7|few|TRBV20-1
TGCAGCCCCCTTCGGACCTACGAGCAGTACTTC
CSPLRTYEQYF
>-|TRBJ1-1|-|TRBV14
TGTGCCAGCAGCCCCGGAGGGCACACTGAAGCTTTCTTT
CASSPGGHTEAFF
>-|TRBJ1-5|-|TRBV7-6
TGTGCCAGCAGCTTATGGGAGAACCAGCCCCAGCATTTT
CASSLWENQPQHF
>-|TRBJ2-3|-|TRBV6-1
TGTGCCAGCAGGGACAATCCCCCCACAGATACGCAGTATTTT
CASRDNPPTDTQYF
>TRBD2|TRBJ2-3|-|TRBV6-4
TGTGCCAGCAGTGACTCTAGCGGGGGGGCAGATACGCAGTATTTT
CASSDSSGGADTQYF
>-|TRBJ1-2|medium-sized|TRBV6-1
TGTGCCAGCAGTGAAGGAGGGGCAGGCTACACCTTC
CASSEGGAGYTF
>-|TRBJ2-3|-|TRBV6-1
TGTGCCAGCAGTCATCCCCAATGGGCACGATCGGGGGTTACGCAGTATTTT
CASSHPQWARSGVTQYF
>-|TRBJ1-1|-|TRBV6-5
TGTGCCAGCAGTTCACGAGGTGACACTGAAGCTTTCTTT
CASSSRGDTEAFF
>TRBD1|TRBJ2-1|once|TRBV7-2
TGTGCCGGCAGCTTAGAAGTTTGGGACAGGGCAGGGGAGCAGTTCTTC
CAGSLEVWDRAGEQFF
>-|TRBJ1-5|-|TRBV19
TGTGCCAGTAGTATTTGGGGGGGCCAGCCCCAGCATTTT
CASSIWGGQPQHF
>-|TRBJ2-7|few|TRBV6-1
TGTGCCAGCAGCACCGGGACATCAGCCTACGAGCAGTACTTC
CASSTGTSAYEQYF
>-|TRBJ2-5|few|TRBV6-5
TGTGCCAGCAGTTATGGGGATGGGGAGACCCAGTACTTC
CASSYGDGETQYF